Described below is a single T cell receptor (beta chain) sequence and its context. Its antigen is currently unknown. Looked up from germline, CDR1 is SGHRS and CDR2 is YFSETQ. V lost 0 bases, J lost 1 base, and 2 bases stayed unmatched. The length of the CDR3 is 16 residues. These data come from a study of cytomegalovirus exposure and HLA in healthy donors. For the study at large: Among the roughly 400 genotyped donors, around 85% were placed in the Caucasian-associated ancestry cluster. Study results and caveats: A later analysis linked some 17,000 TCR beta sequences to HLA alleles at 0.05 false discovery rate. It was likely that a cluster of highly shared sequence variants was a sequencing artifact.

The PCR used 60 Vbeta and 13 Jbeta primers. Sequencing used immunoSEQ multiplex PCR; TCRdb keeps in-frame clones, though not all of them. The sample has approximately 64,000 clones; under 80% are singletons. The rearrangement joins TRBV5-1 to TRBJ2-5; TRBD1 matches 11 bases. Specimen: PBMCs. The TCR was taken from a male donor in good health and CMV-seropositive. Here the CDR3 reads CASSLAGQGAQETQYF. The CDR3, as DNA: TGCGCCAGCAGCTTGGCCGGACAGGGGGCCCAAGAGACCCAGTACTTC.